These 18 T cell receptor beta chains share one sample of origin, sequenced in a study of blood T cell dynamics during melanoma immunotherapy. Sequencing used immunoSEQ multiplex PCR; TCRdb keeps in-frame clones, though not all of them. In the table there are about 10,000 clones, roughly nine tenths of which are singletons. This sample's time point: week 3, after first cycle of checkpoint inhibitor. The sequencing used blood, collected from a patient treated with checkpoint blockade. Receptor source: a human donor with melanoma.

This clone was recorded once. The V call is TRBV7-6, the J call TRBJ2-1; perhaps TRBD2 as D (6 bases). Germline assignment: CDR1 SGHVS and CDR2 FNYEAQ. The CDR3 is made up of 15 amino acids. Trimming cost V 1 base and J 7 bases, with 14 bases left between them. CDR3 sequence (DNA): TGTGCCAGCAGCTTAGTAGCGGAGGACAAAAATGAGCAGTTCTTC. Protein: CASSLVAEDKNEQFF.

The rearrangement links TRBV11-3 to TRBJ2-2; 8 bases are shared with TRBD1. Germline V lookup: CDR1 SGHNT, CDR2 YENEEA. Trimming at V came to 5 bases and at J to 5 bases, leaving 7 bases not matched to a gene. The CDR3 sequence is 15 residues long. CDR3 sequence (DNA): TGTGCCAGCAGCCAAGGACAGGGTCAAACCGGGGAGCTGTTTTTT. As protein: CASSQGQGQTGELFF.

The CDR3 nucleotides read TGCGCCAGCAGCCAAGATCCGGCGGGGGCGTCAGGTGGGGCCAACGTCCTGACTTTC. It encodes CASSQDPAGASGGANVLTF. The V and J genes are TRBV4-1 and TRBJ2-6, with TRBD2 as a possible D gene (7 bases). The CDR3 is 19 residues long. CDR1 is MGHRA and CDR2 is YSYEKL in the germline V gene. V lost 0 bases and J lost 3, with 18 bases in between.

This chain uses TRBV5-1 with TRBJ1-1; TRBD1 is a possible D gene (5 bases). The V and J ends lost 4 bases and 5 bases respectively, with 9 bases between them. CDR1 is SGHRS and CDR2 is YFSETQ in the germline V gene. There are 12 residues in the CDR3. CDR3 in DNA: TGCGCCAGCAGCAGTCAGGGAACTGAAGCTTTCTTT. Protein product: CASSSQGTEAFF.

The sample holds a few counts of this clone. The V gene is TRBV27, the J gene TRBJ1-2; weak D call: TRBD1 (6 bases). The CDR3 sequence is 13 residues long. Germline CDR1 MNHEY, CDR2 SMNVEV (reference sequence). Deletions cut 4 bases from V and 4 bases from J, with 10 bases between. The CDR3 is CASSYRDSYGYTF. The DNA of the CDR3 is TGTGCCAGCAGTTACAGGGATAGCTATGGCTACACCTTC.

This clone was observed once. This rearrangement joins TRBV9 to TRBJ2-1, with D perhaps TRBD1 or TRBD2 (6 bases each). Germline V lookup: CDR1 SGDLS, CDR2 YYNGEE. Trimming pared 4 bases from V and 3 bases from J, leaving 20 bases between. The CDR3 loop spans 17 amino acids. CDR3: CASSPLGAADYYNEQFF. DNA of the CDR3: TGTGCCAGCAGCCCCCTGGGGGCGGCGGACTACTACAATGAGCAGTTCTTC.

The chain uses TRBV7-8 and TRBJ2-7, with TRBD2 matching 15 bases. The CDR3 spans 15 residues. From germline, CDR1 is SGHVS and CDR2 FQNEAQ. J gave up 5 bases and V 4 bases, and 3 bases lay outside the gene matches. CDR3 nucleotide sequence: TGTGCCAGCAGCTGGGGACTAGCGGGAGGTAACGAGCAGTACTTC. Its translation: CASSWGLAGGNEQYF.

The V gene is TRBV27, the J gene TRBJ2-5, with D perhaps TRBD1 (6 bases). The CDR3 is 13 residues long. V lost 7 bases, J lost 11 bases, and 20 bases lay in between. Germline V gives CDR1 MNHEY, CDR2 SMNVEV (reference sequence). The CDR3 is CASTPGTYKEQYF. DNA for the CDR3: TGTGCCAGCACACCCGGGACATATAAAGAGCAGTACTTC.

V and J are TRBV28 and TRBJ2-2; D perhaps matches TRBD2 (6 bases). The CDR3 runs to 14 residues. The germline V gene encodes CDR1 MDHEN and CDR2 SYDVKM. Trimming stripped 2 bases from V and 6 bases from J, with 10 bases between. The CDR3 bases are TGTGCCAGCAGTTTAGGGGGGACGGCCGGGGAGCTGTTTTTT. Its protein product is CASSLGGTAGELFF.

The CDR3 DNA reads TGCGCCAGCAGGGCCGGGACAGATTATATGTATGGCTACACCTTC. Translated, it gives CASRAGTDYMYGYTF. The rearrangement links TRBV5-1 to TRBJ1-2, with 7 bases identical to TRBD1. This CDR3 contains 15 residues. Trimming cost V 5 bases and J 5 bases; bases outside gene matches: 12. The germline CDR1 and CDR2 sequences are SGHRS and YFSETQ.

J is TRBJ1-1 and V is TRBV30; D gene unclear. V lost 3 bases to trimming and J lost 2 bases, with 13 bases between them. The CDR3 spans 14 residues. The germline CDR1 and CDR2 sequences are GTSNPN and SVGIG (reference sequence). The CDR3 reads CAWSSRVPNTEAFF. Here the CDR3 DNA reads TGTGCCTGGAGCTCCCGGGTCCCAAACACTGAAGCTTTCTTT.

The rearrangement uses TRBV6-5 and TRBJ2-1; D is unclear. In germline, CDR1 is MNHEY, CDR2 SVGAGI. The CDR3 is 12 amino acids. V lost 1 base and J 7 bases, leaving 5 bases between the germline ends. The CDR3 region has the DNA TGTGCCAGCAGTTACTGGGATAATGAGCAGTTCTTC. Translation gives CASSYWDNEQFF.

V gene TRBV21-1 combines with J gene TRBJ1-2. TRBV21-1 is given as a pseudogene. The CDR3 length is 16 residues. The CDR3 DNA sequence: TGTGCCAGCAGCAAATCAGTATGGAGGGATCAATATGGCTACACCTTC. Its translation: CASSKSVWRDQYGYTF.

This clone occurred once. CDR3 sequence: CASSLQGPAQPQHF. The CDR3 DNA follows: TGTGCCAGCAGCTTACAGGGACCCGCTCAGCCCCAGCATTTT. The gene calls are TRBV11-1 and TRBJ1-5; D possibly corresponds to TRBD1 (5 bases). The CDR3 is 14 amino acids. Germline assignment: CDR1 SGHAT and CDR2 FQDESV (reference sequence). The V and J ends lost 2 bases and 6 bases respectively, with 11 bases between them.

V and J are TRBV10-3 and TRBJ2-7; 11 bases map to TRBD1. The length of the CDR3 is 14 residues. V trimming: 8 bases; J trimming: 5 bases; junction bases outside the gene matches: 8. Germline assignment: CDR1 ENHRY and CDR2 SYGVKD. CDR3 in amino acids: CAIRRDRGTNEQYF. CDR3 nucleotide sequence: TGTGCCATCCGACGGGACAGGGGGACGAACGAGCAGTACTTC.

V usage is TRBV13 and J usage is TRBJ2-7; tentatively, D is TRBD1 (6 bases). The CDR3 runs 16 residues. Germline loops: CDR1 PRHDT, CDR2 FYEKMQ (reference sequence). Deletions cut 5 bases from V and 2 bases from J, with 19 bases between. Here the CDR3 DNA reads TGTGCCAGCAGCACCCGATCCCGTGGACAGCCCTACGAGCAGTACTTC. Translating it yields CASSTRSRGQPYEQYF.

A single count supports this clone. The chain recombines TRBV7-9 with TRBJ2-2; D is ambiguous. Germline CDR1 SEHNR, CDR2 FQNEAQ (reference sequence). The CDR3 runs 14 residues. V was cut by 4 bases and J by 4 bases, with 10 bases left in between. CDR3 in amino acids: CASSSGLSTGELFF. The CDR3 region has the DNA TGTGCCAGCAGCTCCGGTTTGAGCACCGGGGAGCTGTTTTTT.

This chain uses TRBV4-1 with TRBJ2-7; TRBD1 aligns across 7 bases. The CDR3 runs to 18 residues. Trimming at V came to 2 bases and at J to 1 base, leaving 14 bases not matched to a gene. The germline gives CDR1 MGHRA, CDR2 YSYEKL. The CDR3 is CASSQSILQGKKSYEQYF. The CDR3 DNA sequence: TGCGCCAGCAGCCAATCGATCTTACAGGGGAAGAAGTCCTACGAGCAGTACTTC.